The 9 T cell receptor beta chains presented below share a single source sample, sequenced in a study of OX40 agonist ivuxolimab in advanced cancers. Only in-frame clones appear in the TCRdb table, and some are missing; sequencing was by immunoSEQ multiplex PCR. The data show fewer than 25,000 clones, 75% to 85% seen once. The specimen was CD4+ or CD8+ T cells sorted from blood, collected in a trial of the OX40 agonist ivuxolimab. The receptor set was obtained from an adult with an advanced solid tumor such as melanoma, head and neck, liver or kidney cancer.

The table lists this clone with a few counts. The CDR3 nucleotides read TGTGCCAGCGGTAGCCCCACTAACTATGGCTACACCTTC. This translates into CASGSPTNYGYTF. The chain combines TRBV6-6 with TRBJ1-2; D remains unclear. V was shortened by 8 bases and J by 0 bases, with 10 bases between the two germline ends. Germline V gene data show CDR1 as MNHNY and CDR2 as SVGAGI (reference sequence). The CDR3 has 13 amino acids.

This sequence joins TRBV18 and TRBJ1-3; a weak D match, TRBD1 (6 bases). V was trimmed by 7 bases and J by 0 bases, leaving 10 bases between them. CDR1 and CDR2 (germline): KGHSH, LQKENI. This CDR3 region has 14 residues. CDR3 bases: TGTGCCAGCTTACGGACAGACTCTGGAAACACCATATATTTT. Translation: CASLRTDSGNTIYF.

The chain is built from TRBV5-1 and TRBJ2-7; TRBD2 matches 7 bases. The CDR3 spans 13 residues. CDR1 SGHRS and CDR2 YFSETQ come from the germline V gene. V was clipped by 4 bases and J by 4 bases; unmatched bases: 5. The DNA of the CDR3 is TGCGCCAGCAGCCGCGGGAGTGGGTACGAGCAGTACTTC. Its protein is CASSRGSGYEQYF. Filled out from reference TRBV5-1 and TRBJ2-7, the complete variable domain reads KAGVTQTPRYLIKTRGQQVTLSCSPISGHRSVSWYQQTPGQGLQFLFEYFSETQRNKGNFPGRFSGRQFSNSRSEMNVSTLELGDSALYLCASSRGSGYEQYFGPGTRLTVT.

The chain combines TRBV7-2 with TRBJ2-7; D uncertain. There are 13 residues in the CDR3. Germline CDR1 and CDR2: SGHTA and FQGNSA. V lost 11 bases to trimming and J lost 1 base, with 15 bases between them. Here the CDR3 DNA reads TGTGCCGGAGCCGGAGCACCATCCTACGAGCAGTACTTC. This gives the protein CAGAGAPSYEQYF.

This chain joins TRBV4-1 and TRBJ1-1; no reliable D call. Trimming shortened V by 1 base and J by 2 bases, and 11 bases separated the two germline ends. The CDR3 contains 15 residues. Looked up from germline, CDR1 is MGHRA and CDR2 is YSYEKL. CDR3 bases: TGCGCCAGCAGCCAAGTTTTTGACGATAACACTGAAGCTTTCTTT. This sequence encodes CASSQVFDDNTEAFF.

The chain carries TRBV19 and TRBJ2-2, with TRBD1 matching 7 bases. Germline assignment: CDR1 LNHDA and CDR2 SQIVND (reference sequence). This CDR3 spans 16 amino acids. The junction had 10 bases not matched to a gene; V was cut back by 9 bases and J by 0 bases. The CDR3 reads CASRTSRGSNTGELFF. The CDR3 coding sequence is TGTGCCAGCCGTACAAGCAGGGGGTCGAACACCGGGGAGCTGTTTTTT.

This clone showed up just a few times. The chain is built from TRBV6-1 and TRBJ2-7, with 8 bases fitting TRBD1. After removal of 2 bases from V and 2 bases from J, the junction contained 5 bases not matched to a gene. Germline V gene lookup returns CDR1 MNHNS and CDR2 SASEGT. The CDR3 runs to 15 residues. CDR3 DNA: TGTGCCAGCAGTGAACAGGGGGCGCACACCTACGAGCAGTACTTC. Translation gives CASSEQGAHTYEQYF.

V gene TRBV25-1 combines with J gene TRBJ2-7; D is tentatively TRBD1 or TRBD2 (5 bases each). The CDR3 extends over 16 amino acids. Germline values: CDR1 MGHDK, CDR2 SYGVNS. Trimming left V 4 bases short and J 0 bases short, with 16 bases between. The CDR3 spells CASSATWDGTSYEQYF. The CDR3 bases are TGTGCCAGCAGTGCGACCTGGGACGGTACCTCCTACGAGCAGTACTTC.

The CDR3 DNA reads TGTGCCAGCAGCCTGGGGGTAAGAGGGTACGAGCAGTACTTC. As protein: CASSLGVRGYEQYF. The rearrangement uses TRBV27 and TRBJ2-7; D may correspond to TRBD1 or TRBD2 (5 bases each). V was trimmed by 6 bases and J by 4 bases, leaving 16 bases between them. From germline, CDR1 is MNHEY and CDR2 SMNVEV (reference sequence). This CDR3 is built from 14 residues.